The 19 T cell receptor beta chains below come from one sample, sequenced in a study of OX40 agonist ivuxolimab in advanced cancers. Some clones are missing from TCRdb's copy, which holds only in-frame ones; the method was immunoSEQ multiplex PCR. The sample includes around 68,000 clones, about nine tenths of them seen just once. The input for sequencing was CD4+ or CD8+ T cells sorted from blood, taken in a trial of the OX40 agonist ivuxolimab. The receptors shown here come from an adult with an advanced solid tumor such as melanoma, head and neck, liver or kidney cancer.

This clone was detected once. The CDR3 sequence: CASSLSGPGNTIYF. CDR3 coding DNA: TGTGCCAGCAGCTTATCAGGGCCTGGAAACACCATATATTTT. The V call is TRBV11-2, the J call TRBJ1-3, with TRBD1 as a possible D gene (5 bases). V dropped 2 bases and J dropped 2 bases, with 7 bases sitting between them. The length of the CDR3 is 14 residues. The germline V gene encodes CDR1 SGHAT and CDR2 FQNNGV.

J is TRBJ1-5 and V is TRBV19, with D perhaps TRBD1 (6 bases). Trimming removed 4 bases from V and 0 bases from J, with 10 bases in between. CDR1 LNHDA and CDR2 SQIVND come from the germline V gene (reference sequence). The CDR3 has 15 residues. The CDR3 DNA is TGTGCCAGTAGTAAGAGGACAGATAGCAATCAGCCCCAGCATTTT. Protein sequence: CASSKRTDSNQPQHF. Full variable domain (missing parts from reference TRBV19 and TRBJ1-5): DGGITQSPKYLFRKEGQNVTLSCEQNLNHDAMYWYRQDPGQGLRLIYYSQIVNDFQKGDIAEGYSVSREKKESFPLTVTSAQKNPTAFYLCASSKRTDSNQPQHFGDGTRLSIL.

This chain uses TRBV15 with TRBJ1-1, with a possible D match to TRBD1 (5 bases). The CDR3 is made up of 13 amino acids. Trimming pared 2 bases from V and 2 bases from J, leaving 6 bases between. In germline, CDR1 is LNHNV, CDR2 YYDKDF (reference sequence). The chain's CDR3 is CATSRQGNTEAFF. CDR3 nucleotides: TGTGCCACCAGCAGACAGGGCAACACTGAAGCTTTCTTT. Full variable domain (missing parts from reference TRBV15 and TRBJ1-1): DAMVIQNPRYQVTQFGKPVTLSCSQTLNHNVMYWYQQKSSQAPKLLFHYYDKDFNNEADTPDNFQSRRPNTSFCFLDIRSPGLGDTAMYLCATSRQGNTEAFFGQGTRLTVV.

In its sample, this clone is medium-sized. The rearrangement joins TRBV6-4 to TRBJ1-1; TRBD1 aligns across 9 bases. The CDR3 consists of 14 residues. Germline CDR1 MRHNA, CDR2 SNTAGT. V gave up 7 bases and J gave up 1 base; unmatched junction bases: 4. CDR3 nucleotide sequence: TGTGCCAGCAAGGGACAGGGCTGGAACACTGAAGCTTTCTTT. Translation: CASKGQGWNTEAFF.

This chain's CDR3 is CASSHVGGDYNEQFF. CDR3 DNA: TGTGCCAGCAGCCACGTAGGGGGGGACTACAATGAGCAGTTCTTC. The rearrangement links TRBV4-2 to TRBJ2-1, with D possibly TRBD2 on 7 matching bases. Per the germline V gene, CDR1 is LGHNA and CDR2 is YNFKEQ. The CDR3 sequence is 15 residues long. V lost 3 bases and J lost 3, with 12 bases in between.

The chain uses TRBV27 and TRBJ1-3; a possible D gene is TRBD1 (5 bases). The CDR3 sequence is 15 residues long. In germline, CDR1 is MNHEY, CDR2 SMNVEV (reference sequence). With 8 bases removed from V and 4 bases from J, the gap between germline ends came to 18 bases. For the CDR3, the DNA is TGTGCCAGCCAACCCCGGTGGGGGGAAGGAAACACCATATATTTT. It encodes CASQPRWGEGNTIYF.

The chain uses TRBV18 and TRBJ2-1, with 11 positions matching TRBD2. V was pared by 0 bases and J by 9 bases, with 7 bases of the junction left unmatched. Germline CDR1 is KGHSH and CDR2 is LQKENI. The CDR3 has 16 amino acids. The DNA of the CDR3 is TGTGCCAGCTCACCACCCTCGACTAGCGGGACTTCTGAGCAGTTCTTC. It yields the protein CASSPPSTSGTSEQFF.

This clone has a single count. The chain couples TRBV6-6 to TRBJ2-5; D gene unclear. The CDR3 runs 13 residues. Germline CDR1 and CDR2: MNHNY and SVGAGI (reference sequence). Trimming cost V 0 bases and J 4 bases, with 6 bases left between them. This chain's CDR3 is CASSYSFGETQYF. CDR3 nucleotide sequence: TGTGCCAGCAGTTACTCGTTCGGAGAGACCCAGTACTTC.

The chain is built from TRBV5-1 and TRBJ2-7; 8 bases are shared with TRBD2. With 0 bases clipped from V and 6 bases from J, the junction kept 5 bases outside the gene matches. The germline CDR1 and CDR2 sequences are SGHRS and YFSETQ. The CDR3 has 14 residues. The CDR3 DNA reads as TGCGCCAGCAGCTTGGCGGGAGGGTCGGGCGAGCAGTACTTC. Translated, it gives CASSLAGGSGEQYF.

The chain joins TRBV28 to TRBJ2-7, with TRBD2 matching over 9 bases. The CDR3 consists of 16 residues. Trimming took 6 bases from V and 4 from J; bases not matched to a gene: 13. Germline V gene lookup returns CDR1 MDHEN and CDR2 SYDVKM. The CDR3 bases are TGTGCCAGCAGGCTTGGCGGGGCGGGAGGGTCTTACGAGCAGTACTTC. Residues: CASRLGGAGGSYEQYF.

The sample holds many counts of this clone. The chain is built from TRBV30 and TRBJ2-1, with 12 nucleotides matching TRBD2. The J segment lost 6 bases and the V segment lost 3 bases, leaving 15 bases of the junction unmatched. The CDR3 consists of 18 residues. Germline loops: CDR1 GTSNPN, CDR2 SVGIG (reference sequence). Here the CDR3 DNA reads TGTGCCTGGAGCGCCGGGACTAGCGGGTGGCGGGCGAGCAATGAGCAGTTCTTC. Amino acids: CAWSAGTSGWRASNEQFF.

The chain has TRBV30 and TRBJ2-1; D unresolved. Germline CDR1 and CDR2: GTSNPN and SVGIG (reference sequence). CDR3 length equals 12 residues. The V and J ends lost 1 base and 12 bases respectively, with 13 bases between them. The CDR3 nucleotides are TGTGCCTGGAGTGACTCTACCTCCTTGCAGTTCTTC. Translation gives CAWSDSTSLQFF.

This clone was recorded a few times. Germline is not matched at one junction end, which may reflect a read error. The J gene is TRBJ2-5, the V gene TRBV7-7; 12 bases match TRBD2. Germline V gene lookup returns CDR1 SSHAT and CDR2 FNYEAQ (reference sequence). This CDR3 has 15 residues. CDR3 in amino acids: CASSPTSGSWETQYF. The CDR3 DNA sequence: TGTGCTAGCAGCCCGACTAGCGGGAGTTGGGAGACCCAGTACTTC.

The rearrangement joins TRBV19 to TRBJ2-5, with D maybe TRBD1 (6 bases). The J call may be incorrect, as the DNA end agrees better with TRBJ2-7. This CDR3 comprises 13 residues. Looked up from germline, CDR1 is LNHDA and CDR2 is SQIVND (reference sequence). The DNA of the CDR3 is TGTGCCAGTAGTAAGGGACAACCCTACGAGCAGTACTTC. Amino acids: CASSKGQPYEQYF.

V and J are TRBV18 and TRBJ2-5, with 9 nucleotides matching TRBD1. V gave up 4 bases and J gave up 5 bases; unmatched junction bases: 2. The V gene's germline CDR1 is KGHSH and CDR2 LQKENI. The CDR3 consists of 13 residues. CDR3: CASSQQGAETQYF. The CDR3 coding sequence is TGTGCCAGCTCACAACAGGGGGCTGAGACCCAGTACTTC.

The chain combines TRBV11-3 with TRBJ1-3; unclear D gene. This CDR3 has 12 residues. Germline V gives CDR1 SGHNT, CDR2 YENEEA. Deletions cut 1 base from V and 8 bases from J, with 6 bases between. CDR3 sequence (DNA): TGTGCCAGCAGCTTAGTGGAACACACCATATATTTT. This encodes CASSLVEHTIYF.

The V and J genes are TRBV7-2 and TRBJ2-7; D is ambiguous. This CDR3 is built from 13 residues. V was trimmed by 1 base and J by 3 bases, leaving 7 bases between them. Germline CDR1 reads SGHTA; CDR2 reads FQGNSA. CDR3 DNA sequence: TGTGCCAGCAGCTTAGGGCCCATCTACGAGCAGTACTTC. It encodes CASSLGPIYEQYF.

The V gene is TRBV7-9, the J gene TRBJ1-1; 8 bases align to TRBD1. The germline V gene encodes CDR1 SEHNR and CDR2 FQNEAQ (reference sequence). V trimming: 2 bases; J trimming: 5 bases; junction bases outside the gene matches: 10. The CDR3 extends over 16 amino acids. CDR3 DNA: TGTGCCAGCAGCTTATTAGCTGGACAGGGTGGAACTGAAGCTTTCTTT. It encodes CASSLLAGQGGTEAFF.

The gene calls are TRBV6-5 and TRBJ2-7; TRBD2 matches 10 bases. CDR1 and CDR2 from the germline V gene are MNHEY and SVGAGI. V lost 0 bases to trimming and J lost 5 bases; unmatched junction nucleotides: 4. The CDR3 consists of 15 residues. DNA for the CDR3: TGTGCCAGCAGTTACTCTCTAGCGGGAGCCCACGAGCAGTACTTC. Amino acid sequence: CASSYSLAGAHEQYF.